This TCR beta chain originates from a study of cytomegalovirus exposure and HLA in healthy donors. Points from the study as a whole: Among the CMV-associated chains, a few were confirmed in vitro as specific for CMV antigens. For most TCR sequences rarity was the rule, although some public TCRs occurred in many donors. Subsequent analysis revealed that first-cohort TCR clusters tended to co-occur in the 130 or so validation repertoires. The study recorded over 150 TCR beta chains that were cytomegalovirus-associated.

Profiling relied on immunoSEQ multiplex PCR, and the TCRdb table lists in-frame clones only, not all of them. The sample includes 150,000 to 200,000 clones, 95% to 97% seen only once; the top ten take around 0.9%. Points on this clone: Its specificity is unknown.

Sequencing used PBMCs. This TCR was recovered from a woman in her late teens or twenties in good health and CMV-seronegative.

This CDR3 reads CASSSARQNTEAFF. The DNA of the CDR3 is TGCGCCAGCAGCTCGGCCAGACAGAACACTGAAGCTTTCTTT. The chain employs TRBV5-1 and TRBJ1-1, with no clear D. The V gene's germline CDR1 is SGHRS and CDR2 YFSETQ. The V and J ends lost 3 bases and 1 base respectively, with 10 bases between them. The CDR3 extends over 14 amino acids.